This TCR beta chain comes out of a study of OX40 agonist ivuxolimab in advanced cancers. The protocol was immunoSEQ multiplex PCR, while the TCRdb copy is restricted to in-frame clones and leaves out a portion. In the table there are around 77,000 clones, roughly nine tenths of which are singletons. Germline CDR1 reads SGHNT; CDR2 reads YENEEA. The CDR3 extends over 13 amino acids. With 0 bases removed from V and 14 bases from J, the gap between germline ends came to 14 bases. This clonotype was obtained from an adult with an advanced solid tumor such as melanoma, head and neck, liver or kidney cancer. V usage is TRBV11-3 and J usage is TRBJ2-1, with TRBD2 as a possible D gene (5 bases). Sequences were derived from CD4+ or CD8+ T cells sorted from blood, sampled in a trial of the OX40 agonist ivuxolimab. The DNA of the CDR3 is TGTGCCAGCAGCTTAGATCCCCCTAGCCCCGAGTTCTTC. Amino acids: CASSLDPPSPEFF.